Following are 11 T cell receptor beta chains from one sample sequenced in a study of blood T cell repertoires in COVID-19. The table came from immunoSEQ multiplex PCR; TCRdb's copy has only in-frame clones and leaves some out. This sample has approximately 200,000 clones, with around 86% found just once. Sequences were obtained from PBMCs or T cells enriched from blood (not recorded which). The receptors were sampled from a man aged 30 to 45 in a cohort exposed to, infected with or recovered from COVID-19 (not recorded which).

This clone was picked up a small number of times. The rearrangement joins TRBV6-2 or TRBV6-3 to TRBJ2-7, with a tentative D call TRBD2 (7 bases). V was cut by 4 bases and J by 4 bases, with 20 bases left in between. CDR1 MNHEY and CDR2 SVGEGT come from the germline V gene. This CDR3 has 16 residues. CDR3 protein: CASSWAATGGRYEQYF. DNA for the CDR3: TGTGCCAGCAGTTGGGCCGCGACGGGGGGCAGATACGAGCAGTACTTC.

The DNA for the CDR3 is TGTGCCAGTAGTAATCTCCAGGGGGCTAATTCACCCCTCCACTTT. Amino acid sequence: CASSNLQGANSPLHF. V is TRBV19 and J is TRBJ1-6, with 8 nucleotides matching TRBD1. V was clipped by 4 bases and J by 6 bases; unmatched bases: 5. Germline V lookup: CDR1 LNHDA, CDR2 SQIVND (reference sequence). The CDR3 is made up of 15 amino acids.

DNA of the CDR3: TGTGCCAGCAGTCAAGCGGGAGGTTTATTGGAGACCCAGTACTTC. Its translation is CASSQAGGLLETQYF. The rearrangement uses TRBV28 and TRBJ2-5, with 9 bases lining up with TRBD2. V gave up 5 bases and J gave up 5 bases; unmatched junction bases: 9. In germline, CDR1 is MDHEN, CDR2 SYDVKM. The length of the CDR3 is 15 residues.

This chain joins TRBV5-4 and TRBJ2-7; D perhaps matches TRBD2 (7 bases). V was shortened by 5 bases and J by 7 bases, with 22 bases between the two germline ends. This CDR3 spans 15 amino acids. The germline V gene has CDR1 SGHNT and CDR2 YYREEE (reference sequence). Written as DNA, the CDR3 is TGTGCCAGCAGGTCTGGAGGGGGGGGTAAGGAAGAGCAGTACTTC. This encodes CASRSGGGGKEEQYF.

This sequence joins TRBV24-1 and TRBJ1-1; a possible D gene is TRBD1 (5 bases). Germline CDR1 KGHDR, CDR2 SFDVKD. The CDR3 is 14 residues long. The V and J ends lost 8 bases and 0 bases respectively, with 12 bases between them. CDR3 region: CATTFGGLNTEAFF. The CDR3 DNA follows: TGTGCCACCACATTCGGGGGGTTGAACACTGAAGCTTTCTTT.

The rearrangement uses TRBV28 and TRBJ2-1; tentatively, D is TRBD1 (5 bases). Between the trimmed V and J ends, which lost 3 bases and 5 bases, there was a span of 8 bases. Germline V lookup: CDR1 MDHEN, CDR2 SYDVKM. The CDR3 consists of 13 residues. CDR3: CASSFRGDNEQFF. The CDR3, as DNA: TGTGCCAGCAGTTTTAGGGGCGACAATGAGCAGTTCTTC.

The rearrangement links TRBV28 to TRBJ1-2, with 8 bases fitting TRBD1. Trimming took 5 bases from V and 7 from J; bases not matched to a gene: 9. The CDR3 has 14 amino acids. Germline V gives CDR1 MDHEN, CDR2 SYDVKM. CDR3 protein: CASSSTGGVIGYTF. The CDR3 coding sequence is TGTGCCAGCAGTAGTACAGGGGGAGTGATTGGCTACACCTTC.

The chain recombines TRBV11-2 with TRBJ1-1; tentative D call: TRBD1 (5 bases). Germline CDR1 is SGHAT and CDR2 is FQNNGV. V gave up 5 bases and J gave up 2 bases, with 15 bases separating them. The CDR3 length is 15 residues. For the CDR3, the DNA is TGTGCCAGCAGCGCGAGGGACTCCCCTAACACTGAAGCTTTCTTT. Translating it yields CASSARDSPNTEAFF.

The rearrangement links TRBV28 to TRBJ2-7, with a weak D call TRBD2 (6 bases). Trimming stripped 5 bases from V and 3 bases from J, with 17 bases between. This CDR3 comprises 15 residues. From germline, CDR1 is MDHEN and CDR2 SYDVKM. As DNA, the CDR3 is TGTGCCAGCAGTCCTCCCGGGACTCTGGACTACGAGCAGTACTTC. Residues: CASSPPGTLDYEQYF.

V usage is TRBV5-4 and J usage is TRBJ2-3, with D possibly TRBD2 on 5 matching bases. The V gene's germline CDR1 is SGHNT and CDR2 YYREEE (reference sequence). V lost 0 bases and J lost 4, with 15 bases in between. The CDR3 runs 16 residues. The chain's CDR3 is CASSLDARGSADTQYF. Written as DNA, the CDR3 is TGTGCCAGCAGCTTGGATGCGAGAGGGAGTGCAGATACGCAGTATTTT.

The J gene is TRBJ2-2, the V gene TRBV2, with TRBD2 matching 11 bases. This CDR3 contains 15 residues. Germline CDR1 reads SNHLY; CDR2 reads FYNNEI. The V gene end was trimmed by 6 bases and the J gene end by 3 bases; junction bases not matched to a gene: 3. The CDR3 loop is CASRELAGDTGELFF. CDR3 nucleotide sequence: TGTGCCAGCAGGGAACTAGCGGGGGACACCGGGGAGCTGTTTTTT.